A selection of T cell receptor beta chains follows, all from one sample in a study of cytomegalovirus exposure and HLA in healthy donors. Libraries were prepared by immunoSEQ multiplex PCR; TCRdb keeps only in-frame clonotypes and omits some of them. The table lists around 100,000 clones. The sequenced sample was PBMCs. The origin of the receptors is a man aged 25 to 45 in good health and CMV-seronegative. The CDR3 runs from the conserved cysteine through the conserved F or W. A D gene is named only where the DNA matches it firmly.

TRBJ2-5	-	TRBV7-9	CASSSRAGIQETQYF	TGTGCCAGCAGCTCCCGGGCCGGGATCCAAGAGACCCAGTACTTC
TRBJ1-2	-	TRBV28	CASSRGEGYTF	TGTGCCAGCAGTCGCGGTGAGGGCTACACCTTC
TRBJ2-7	TRBD1	TRBV6-5	CASSYREQGSYEQYF	TGTGCCAGCAGTTACCGGGAACAGGGGTCCTACGAGCAGTACTTC
TRBJ2-7	-	TRBV7-2	CASSFASGSSYEQYF	TGTGCCAGCAGCTTTGCTTCGGGGAGCTCCTACGAGCAGTACTTC
TRBJ2-5	TRBD2	TRBV7-2	CASSYRASGGPSQETQYF	TGTGCCAGCAGCTACAGGGCTAGCGGGGGGCCCTCTCAAGAGACCCAGTACTTC
TRBJ1-2	-	TRBV10-2	CASRGGFYGYTF	TGCGCCAGCAGGGGGGGGTTCTATGGCTACACCTTC
TRBJ1-2	-	TRBV27	CASSLSAGPGGYTF	TGTGCCAGCAGTTTATCAGCAGGCCCGGGGGGCTACACCTTC
TRBJ2-3	-	TRBV13	CASSLDRVLADTQYF	TGTGCCAGCAGCTTAGACAGGGTTCTTGCAGATACGCAGTATTTT
TRBJ1-2	TRBD1	TRBV7-6	CASSPRGQGSDGYTF	TGTGCCAGCAGCCCAAGGGGACAGGGGTCCGATGGCTACACCTTC
TRBJ2-1	-	TRBV7-2	CASSSTFGGEQFF	TGTGCCAGCAGCTCAACGTTCGGGGGTGAGCAGTTCTTC
TRBJ2-3	TRBD2	TRBV29-1	CSVEGLAGAGGDTQYF	TGCAGCGTTGAAGGACTAGCGGGGGCCGGGGGAGATACGCAGTATTTT
TRBJ1-2	TRBD1	TRBV5-5	CASSIDREVYYGYTF	TGTGCCAGCAGCATTGACAGGGAGGTTTACTATGGCTACACCTTC
TRBJ1-1	-	TRBV7-9	CASSAVMNTEAFF	TGTGCCAGCAGCGCGGTAATGAACACTGAAGCTTTCTTT
TRBJ1-2	-	TRBV18	CASSPDSFYGYTF	TGTGCCAGCTCACCAGACAGTTTCTATGGCTACACCTTC
TRBJ2-5	-	TRBV6-5	CASRLDGENQETQYF	TGTGCCAGCAGACTTGACGGAGAAAACCAAGAGACCCAGTACTTC
TRBJ2-2	-	TRBV14	CASSQAANTGELFF	TGTGCCAGCAGCCAAGCAGCGAACACCGGGGAGCTGTTTTTT
TRBJ1-1	TRBD1	TRBV19	CASSGRGLDTEAFF	TGTGCCAGTAGCGGGAGGGGGCTGGACACTGAAGCTTTCTTT
TRBJ2-3	TRBD1	TRBV30	CAWTTGQGSDTQYF	TGTGCCTGGACGACGGGACAGGGTTCCGATACGCAGTATTTT
TRBJ2-7	TRBD1	TRBV11-1	CASSSPGQGDYEQYF	TGTGCCAGCAGCTCGCCGGGACAGGGGGACTACGAGCAGTACTTC
TRBJ1-1	TRBD1	TRBV6-1	CASSTTRGLTEAFF	TGTGCCAGCAGTACAACAAGGGGGCTCACTGAAGCTTTCTTT
TRBJ2-7	TRBD2	TRBV4-1	CASSREGEQYF	TGCGCCAGCAGCAGGGAGGGGGAGCAGTACTTC
TRBJ1-6	-	TRBV9	CASSVGGTWALNSPLHF	TGTGCCAGCAGCGTAGGGGGGACATGGGCACTTAATTCACCCCTCCACTTT
TRBJ2-2	-	TRBV11-3	CASSLTQNTGELFF	TGTGCCAGCAGCCTAACCCAGAACACCGGGGAGCTGTTTTTT